The TCR beta chain under discussion was sequenced for a study of blood T cell repertoires in COVID-19 (dated by TCRdb to about 2020). About the study as a whole: Samples from collaborators originated in the United States, Italy and Spain and spanned both the acute and convalescent phases of COVID-19. Deeply sampled blood TCRbeta repertoires from subjects exposed to, actively infected with, or recovered from COVID-19 were included in the dataset. The samples were drawn from two sources: the first 160 participants of the ongoing ImmuneRACE study, and fewer than 1,500 subjects contributed by 6 global collaborators. The repertoires were released in a freely available public database meant as a resource for research on the immune response to SARS-CoV-2. The sample metadata nearly always contained a de-identified subject ID, COVID-19 status, age in years and sex. Where available, HLA class I and class II types were obtained from metadata supplied by the sample provider rather than from assay-based typing. The prospective study material was composed of cDNA or gDNA derived from T cells, B-cell-depleted T cells, or PBMCs. General conclusions and limits of the study: How much clinical and demographic metadata was included differed by source and by participant, and the metadata was provided uncurated.

TCRbeta CDR3 regions were amplified from genomic DNA using the immunoSEQ Assay, a bias-controlled multiplex PCR. Turning to the authors' computational methods: The number of nucleated cells in each sample was estimated from the amplification of reference gene primers within the assay. Sequence reads were collapsed and filtered to measure the absolute abundance of every unique TCRbeta CDR3 rearrangement. For each sample, productive Simpson clonality was calculated by taking the square root of Simpson's diversity index across productive rearrangements. TCRdb provides this immuneACCESS table in a form limited to in-frame rearrangements. Some clones are lacking; in checked studies, under half of them reflect an unresolved V gene, and why the rest are absent is not known. V and J calls plus clone size are reproduced from that table; the DNA served to infer D and trimming. The sample contains about 290,000 clones, around four fifths of them found a single time. Around 4% of the sample comes from the top ten.

Each collaborating institution followed its own protocols to collect whole blood in K2EDTA tubes. For TCRbeta analysis, collaborators shipped samples as frozen whole blood, isolated PBMCs, or DNA extracted from either of those sample types. Regarding this clone: Its antigen specificity is not known. Nothing much larger sits one base from this clone, and base qualities are not available.

Sequencing was carried out using peripheral blood. This TCR derives from a woman aged 45-65 years with active or convalescent COVID-19.

The DNA sequence is given as TGTGCCAGCAGCTTAGTAACGGTAAACACTGAAGCTTTCTTT. Translated, this gives CASSLVTVNTEAFF. The rearrangement combines TRBV7-8 with TRBJ1-1, with no confidently assigned D gene. The germline V gene yields SGHVS for CDR1 and FQNEAQ for CDR2. Cut back by 1 base and 2 bases, the V and J ends lie 8 bases apart. From the cysteine up to the phenylalanine, the CDR3 has a length of 14 residues. This entry keeps only the CDR3 DNA: 42 bases, framed from base 1.